This record covers a single T cell receptor (beta chain). The record originates from a study of T cell changes during pregnancy in multiple sclerosis. Profiling relied on immunoSEQ multiplex PCR, and the TCRdb table lists in-frame clones only, not all of them. The sample has around 84,000 clones; approximately 95% are singletons. V gave up 2 bases and J gave up 4 bases; unmatched junction bases: 5. Germline-derived CDR1 and CDR2 are SGHRS and YFSETQ. This CDR3 contains 17 residues. The V call is TRBV5-1, the J call TRBJ2-2; 13 bases fit TRBD2. The sequencing used peripheral blood, collected in the second trimester of pregnancy. This TCR came from a female donor in good health, enrolled as a control in a pregnancy study. The CDR3 DNA follows: TGCGCCAGCAGCTTTTCCGGGACTAGCGGGACCACCGGGGAGCTGTTTTTT. As protein: CASSFSGTSGTTGELFF.